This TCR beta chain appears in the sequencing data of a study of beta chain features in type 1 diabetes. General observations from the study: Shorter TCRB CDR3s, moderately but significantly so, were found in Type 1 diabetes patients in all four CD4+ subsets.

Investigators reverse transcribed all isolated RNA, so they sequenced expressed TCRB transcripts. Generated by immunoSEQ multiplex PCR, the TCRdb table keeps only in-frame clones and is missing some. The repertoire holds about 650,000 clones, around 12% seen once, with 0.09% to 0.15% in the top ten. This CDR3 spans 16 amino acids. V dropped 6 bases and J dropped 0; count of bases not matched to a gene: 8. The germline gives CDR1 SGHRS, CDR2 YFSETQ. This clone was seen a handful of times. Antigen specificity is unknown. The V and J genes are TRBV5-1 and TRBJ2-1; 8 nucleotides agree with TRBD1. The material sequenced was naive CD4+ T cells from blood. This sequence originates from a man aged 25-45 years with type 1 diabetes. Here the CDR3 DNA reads TGCGCCAGCAACGCAGGGGGCGTAAGCTCCTACAATGAGCAGTTCTTC. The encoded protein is CASNAGGVSSYNEQFF.